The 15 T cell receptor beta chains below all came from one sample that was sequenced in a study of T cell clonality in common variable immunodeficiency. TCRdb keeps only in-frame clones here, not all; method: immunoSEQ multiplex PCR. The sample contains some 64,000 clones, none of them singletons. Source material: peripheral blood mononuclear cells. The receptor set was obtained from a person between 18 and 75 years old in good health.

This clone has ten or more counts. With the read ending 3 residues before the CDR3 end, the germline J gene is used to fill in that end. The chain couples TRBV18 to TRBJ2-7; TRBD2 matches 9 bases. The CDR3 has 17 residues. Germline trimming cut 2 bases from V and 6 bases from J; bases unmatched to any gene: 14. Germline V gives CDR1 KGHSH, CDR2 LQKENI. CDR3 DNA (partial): TGTGCCAGCTCACCAGCAGCGGGAGGAATTATTTTCCCCGAG. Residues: CASSPAAGGIIFPE. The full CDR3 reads CASSPAAGGIIFPEQYF.

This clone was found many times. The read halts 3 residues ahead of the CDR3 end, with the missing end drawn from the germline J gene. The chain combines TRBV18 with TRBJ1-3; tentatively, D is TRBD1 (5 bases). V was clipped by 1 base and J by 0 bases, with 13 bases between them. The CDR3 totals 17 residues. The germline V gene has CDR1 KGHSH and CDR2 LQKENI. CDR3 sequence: CASSPHIGTLSGNTIYF. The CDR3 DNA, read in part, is TGTGCCAGCTCACCACACATTGGGACTCTCTCTGGAAACACC.

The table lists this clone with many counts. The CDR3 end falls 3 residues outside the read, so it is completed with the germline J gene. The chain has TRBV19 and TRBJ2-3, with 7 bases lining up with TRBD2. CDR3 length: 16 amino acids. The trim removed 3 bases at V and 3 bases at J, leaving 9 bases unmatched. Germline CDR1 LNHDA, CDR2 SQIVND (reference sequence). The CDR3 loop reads CASSIAGVGETDTQYF. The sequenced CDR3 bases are TGTGCCAGTAGTATTGCGGGGGTAGGGGAGACAGATACG.

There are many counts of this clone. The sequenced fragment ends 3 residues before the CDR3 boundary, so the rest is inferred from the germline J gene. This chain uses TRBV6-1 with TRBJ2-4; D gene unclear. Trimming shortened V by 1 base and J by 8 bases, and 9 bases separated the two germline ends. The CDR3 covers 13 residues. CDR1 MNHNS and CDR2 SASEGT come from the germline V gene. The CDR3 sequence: CASSEGQIDIQYF. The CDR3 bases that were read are TGTGCCAGCAGTGAAGGCCAGATTGACATT.

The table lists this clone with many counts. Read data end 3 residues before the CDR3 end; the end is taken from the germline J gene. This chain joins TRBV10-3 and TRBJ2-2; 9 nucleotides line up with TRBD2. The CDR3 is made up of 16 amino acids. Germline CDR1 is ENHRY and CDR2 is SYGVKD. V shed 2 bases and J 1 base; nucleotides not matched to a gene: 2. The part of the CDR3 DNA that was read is TGTGCCATCAGTGAGCCACTAGCGGGGAACACCGGGGAG. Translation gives CAISEPLAGNTGE. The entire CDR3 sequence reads CAISEPLAGNTGELFF.

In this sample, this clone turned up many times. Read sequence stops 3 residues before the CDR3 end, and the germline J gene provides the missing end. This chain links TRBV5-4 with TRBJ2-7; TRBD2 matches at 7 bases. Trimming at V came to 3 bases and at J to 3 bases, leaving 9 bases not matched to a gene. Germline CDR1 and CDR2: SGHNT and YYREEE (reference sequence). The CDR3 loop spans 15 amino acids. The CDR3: CASSWGGSGYYEQYF. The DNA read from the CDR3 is TGTGCCAGCAGCTGGGGGGGGAGTGGGTACTACGAG. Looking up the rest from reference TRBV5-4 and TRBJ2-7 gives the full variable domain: ETGVTQSPTHLIKTRGQQVTLRCSSQSGHNTVSWYQQALGQGPQFIFQYYREEENGRGNFPPRFSGLQFPNYSSELNVNALELDDSALYLCASSWGGSGYYEQYFGPGTRLTVT.

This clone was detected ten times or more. The CDR3 bases that were read are TGTGCCAGCAGTGAGGGGGGGGGACCCTACGAG. Its translation is CASSEGGGPYE. In full, the CDR3 is CASSEGGGPYEQYF. This chain joins TRBV6-1 and TRBJ2-7; 7 nucleotides line up with TRBD2. The CDR3 end falls 3 residues outside the read, so it is completed with the germline J gene. The length of the CDR3 is 14 residues. Germline V gene lookup returns CDR1 MNHNS and CDR2 SASEGT. V lost 3 bases, J lost 2 bases, and 4 bases stayed unmatched.

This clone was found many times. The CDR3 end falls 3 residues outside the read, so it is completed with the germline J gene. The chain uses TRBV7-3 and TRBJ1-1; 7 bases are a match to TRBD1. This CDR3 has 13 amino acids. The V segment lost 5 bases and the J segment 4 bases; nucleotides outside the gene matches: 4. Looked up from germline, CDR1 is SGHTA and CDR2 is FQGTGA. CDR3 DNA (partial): TGTGCCAGCAGCAAAAGACAGGGCACTGAA. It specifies CASSKRQGTE. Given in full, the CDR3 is CASSKRQGTEAFF.

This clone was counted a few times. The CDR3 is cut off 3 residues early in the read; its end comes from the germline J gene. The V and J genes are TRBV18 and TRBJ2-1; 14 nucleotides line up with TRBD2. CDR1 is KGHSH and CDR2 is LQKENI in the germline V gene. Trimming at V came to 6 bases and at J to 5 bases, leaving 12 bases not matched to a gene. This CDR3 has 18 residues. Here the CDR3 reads CASSPRGTSGSWNNEQFF. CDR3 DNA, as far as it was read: TGTGCCAGCTCGCCTCGGGGGACTAGCGGGAGCTGGAACAATGAG. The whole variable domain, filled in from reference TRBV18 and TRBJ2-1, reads NAGVMQNPRHLVRRRGQEARLRCSPMKGHSHVYWYRQLPEEGLKFMVYLQKENIIDESGMPKERFSAEFPKEGPSILRIQQVVRGDSAAYFCASSPRGTSGSWNNEQFFGPGTRLTVL.

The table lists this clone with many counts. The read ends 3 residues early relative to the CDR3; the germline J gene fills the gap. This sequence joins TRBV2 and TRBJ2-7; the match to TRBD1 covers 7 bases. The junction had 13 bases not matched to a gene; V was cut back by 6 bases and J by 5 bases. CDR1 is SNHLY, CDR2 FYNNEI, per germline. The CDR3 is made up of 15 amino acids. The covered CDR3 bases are TGTGCCAGCAGACCAAAACTGACAGGGAACCACGAG. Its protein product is CASRPKLTGNHE. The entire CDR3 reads CASRPKLTGNHEQYF.

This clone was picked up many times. The CDR3 here is CASSSIDNEQFF. The sequenced CDR3 bases are TGTGCCAGCAGCTCGATAGACAATGAG. The V call is TRBV5-6, the J call TRBJ2-1; no clear D. The read halts 3 residues ahead of the CDR3 end, with the missing end drawn from the germline J gene. V was clipped by 3 bases and J by 5 bases, with 6 bases between them. CDR1 and CDR2 from the germline V gene are SGHDT and YYEEEE. This CDR3 spans 12 amino acids.

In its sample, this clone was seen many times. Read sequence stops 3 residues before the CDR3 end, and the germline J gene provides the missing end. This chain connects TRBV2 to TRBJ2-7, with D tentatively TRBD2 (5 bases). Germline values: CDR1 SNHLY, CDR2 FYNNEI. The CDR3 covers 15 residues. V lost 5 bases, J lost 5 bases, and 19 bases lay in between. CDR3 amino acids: CASSPPGGLVHEQYF. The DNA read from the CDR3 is TGTGCCAGCAGTCCCCCCGGCGGGCTTGTCCACGAG.

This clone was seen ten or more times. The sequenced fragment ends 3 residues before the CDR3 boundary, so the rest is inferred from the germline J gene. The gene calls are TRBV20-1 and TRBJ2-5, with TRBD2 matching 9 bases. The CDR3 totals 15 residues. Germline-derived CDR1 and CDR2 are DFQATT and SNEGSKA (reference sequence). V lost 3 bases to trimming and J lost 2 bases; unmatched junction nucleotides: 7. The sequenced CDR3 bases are TGCAGTGCTAGTCATGGACTAGCGAATCAAGAGACC. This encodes CSASHGLANQET. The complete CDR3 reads CSASHGLANQETQYF.

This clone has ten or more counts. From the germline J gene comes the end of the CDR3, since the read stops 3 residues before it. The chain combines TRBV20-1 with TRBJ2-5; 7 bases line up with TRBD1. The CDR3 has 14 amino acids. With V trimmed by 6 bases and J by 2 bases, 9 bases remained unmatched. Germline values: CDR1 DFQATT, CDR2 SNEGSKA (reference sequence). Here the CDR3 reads CSAAEGTAQETQYF. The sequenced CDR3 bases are TGCAGTGCCGCCGAGGGGACAGCTCAAGAGACC.

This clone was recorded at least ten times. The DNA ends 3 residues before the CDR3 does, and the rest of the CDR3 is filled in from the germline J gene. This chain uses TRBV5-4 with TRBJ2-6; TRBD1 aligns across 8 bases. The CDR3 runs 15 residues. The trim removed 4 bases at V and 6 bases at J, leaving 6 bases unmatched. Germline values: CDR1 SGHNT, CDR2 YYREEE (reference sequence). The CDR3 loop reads CASSQDRALANVLTF. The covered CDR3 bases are TGTGCCAGCAGCCAGGACAGGGCTTTGGCCAACGTC.